This T cell receptor beta chain appears in the sequencing data of a study of OX40 agonist ivuxolimab in advanced cancers. This clone was counted once. Its antigen is still unknown. Some clones are missing from TCRdb's copy, which holds only in-frame ones; the method was immunoSEQ multiplex PCR. Seen here are about 40,000 clones, roughly 89% observed once, and the top ten hold under 0.7%. The CDR3 loop spans 15 amino acids. The ends lost 6 bases at V and 6 bases at J; junction bases unmatched: 10. From germline, CDR1 is MGHDK and CDR2 SYGVNS. Study results and limitations: Clonal expansion from baseline to week 6 occurred in both CD4+ and CD8+ T cells. Fewer expanded clones were found on average in CD4+ than in CD8+ T cells.

The sample in question was CD4+ or CD8+ T cells sorted from blood, obtained in a trial of the OX40 agonist ivuxolimab. This chain joins TRBV25-1 and TRBJ2-2, with TRBD1 matching over 7 bases. The origin of this receptor is an adult with an advanced solid tumor such as melanoma, head and neck, liver or kidney cancer. The chain's CDR3 is CASSPTGRKAGELFF. The CDR3 DNA is TGTGCCAGCAGCCCGACAGGGCGAAAGGCCGGGGAGCTGTTTTTT.